This paragraph covers one TCR beta chain sequence. Antigen unknown. Roughly 40,000 genome equivalents of blood DNA were amplified for TRB. The sample is drawn from a study of T cell clusters in autoimmune cytopenias. One tube held mixed TRB-A and TRB-B primer pools for touch-down PCR. TCRdb re-analyzed the multiplex PCR reads; it lists each CDR3 protein once, without DNA. The sample's table shows roughly 11,000 distinct CDR3 sequences. Germline CDR1 reads SGHNT; CDR2 reads YYREEE (reference sequence). The CDR3 spans 14 residues. Whole-study findings and limits: The T cell clusters were defined only in silico, without experimental functional validation.

The same data also went into a second study, on T cell repertoires in aging, cancer and after chemotherapy. In that study: Clear clonal overlap appeared across healthy donor samples taken over several months to years. In cancer patients, declining TCR diversity with age involved lost richness and lost evenness. The repertoire data cannot show anything about immunological memory following chemotherapy.

The chain is built from TRBV5-4 and TRBJ2-1; the D gene TCRdb calls, TRBD2, cannot be checked with no DNA. Sequenced input: peripheral blood. The origin of this receptor is a human donor in good health. The CDR3 reads CASSLDPSGNEQFF.